Below, 27 T cell receptor beta chains from the same sample are listed, as sequenced in a study of cytomegalovirus exposure and HLA in healthy donors. The PCR had 60 Vbeta and 13 Jbeta primers. The assay was immunoSEQ multiplex PCR, and TCRdb's table has in-frame clones only and misses some. The data contain more than 90,000 clones, approximately 77% of them singletons. Sequencing was done on a sample of PBMCs. The receptors originated from a man over 45 in good health and CMV-seropositive.

The CDR3 DNA follows: TGTGCCAGCAGCTTCCGACAGGATTATGGCTACACCTTC. Residues: CASSFRQDYGYTF. The V and J genes are TRBV11-2 and TRBJ1-2; possible D gene TRBD1, 6 bases. The CDR3 sequence is 13 residues long. The germline V gene has CDR1 SGHAT and CDR2 FQNNGV. V was clipped by 3 bases and J by 5 bases, with 10 bases between them.

This chain connects TRBV7-9 to TRBJ2-7; TRBD1 matches 8 bases. The V segment lost 6 bases and the J segment 7 bases; nucleotides outside the gene matches: 11. Germline V CDR1 and CDR2: SEHNR, FQNEAQ (reference sequence). The CDR3 length is 14 residues. The CDR3 DNA reads as TGTGCCAGCAGTCTGGACAGGGTCCAGGGGGAGCAGTACTTC. Translated, it gives CASSLDRVQGEQYF.

This sequence joins TRBV19 and TRBJ2-3; D perhaps matches TRBD2 (6 bases). Germline assignment: CDR1 LNHDA and CDR2 SQIVND (reference sequence). Trimming pared 4 bases from V and 0 bases from J, leaving 17 bases between. This CDR3 contains 17 residues. CDR3 bases: TGTGCCAGTAGTAAGGTAGCGGCACTCTCTAGCACAGATACGCAGTATTTT. This codes for CASSKVAALSSTDTQYF.

This chain joins TRBV28 and TRBJ1-2; the D gene is possibly TRBD1 (5 bases). Trimming cost V 7 bases and J 8 bases, with 14 bases left between them. The CDR3 consists of 12 residues. CDR1 and CDR2 (germline): MDHEN, SYDVKM. The CDR3 is CASTTGVRGYTF. The CDR3, as DNA: TGTGCCAGCACAACGGGGGTCCGGGGCTACACCTTC.

This chain connects TRBV5-1 to TRBJ2-1; a weak D match, TRBD2 (6 bases). Trimming pared 7 bases from V and 2 bases from J, leaving 16 bases between. The CDR3 covers 15 residues. Germline CDR1 and CDR2: SGHRS and YFSETQ. The CDR3 bases are TGCGCCAGCCGGCTGGCGGGGAATACCTACAATGAGCAGTTCTTC. Protein: CASRLAGNTYNEQFF.

V and J are TRBV5-1 and TRBJ1-1; possible D gene TRBD1, 6 bases. Germline lookup yields CDR1 SGHRS and CDR2 YFSETQ. V lost 4 bases, J lost 1 base, and 17 bases lay in between. This CDR3 has 16 amino acids. The CDR3 is CASSPSGTRGNTEAFF. The CDR3 DNA reads TGCGCCAGCAGCCCATCCGGGACACGAGGGAACACTGAAGCTTTCTTT.

This clone was counted between two and nine times. The rearrangement uses TRBV10-3 and TRBJ1-2; TRBD1 matches at 7 bases. The V gene end was trimmed by 4 bases and the J gene end by 10 bases; junction bases not matched to a gene: 6. Germline values: CDR1 ENHRY, CDR2 SYGVKD. The CDR3 is 12 amino acids. CDR3 loop: CAISGGTELYTF. CDR3 nucleotide sequence: TGTGCCATCAGTGGTGGGACAGAACTCTACACCTTC.

V is TRBV4-1 and J is TRBJ2-6, with D perhaps TRBD2 (6 bases). Germline CDR1 is MGHRA and CDR2 is YSYEKL. Trimming took 0 bases from V and 0 from J, leaving 12 bases between them. The CDR3 extends over 18 amino acids. The CDR3 protein is CASSQDRRGLSGANVLTF. In DNA form, the CDR3 reads TGCGCCAGCAGCCAAGATCGTCGGGGACTCTCTGGGGCCAACGTCCTGACTTTC.

The gene calls are TRBV6-6 and TRBJ2-5; D unresolved. The DNA end lines up better with TRBJ2-7; the J call may be wrong. The germline CDR1 and CDR2 sequences are MNHNY and SVGAGI (reference sequence). The CDR3 is 11 amino acids. The CDR3 sequence: CASSANYEQYF. CDR3 nucleotide sequence: TGTGCCAGCAGCGCGAACTACGAGCAGTACTTC.

This chain connects TRBV5-1 to TRBJ2-7; TRBD2 aligns across 7 bases. CDR1 and CDR2 from the germline V gene are SGHRS and YFSETQ. This CDR3 has 15 residues. The junction had 9 bases not matched to a gene; V was cut back by 4 bases and J by 2 bases. CDR3 region: CASSSPGGLPYEQYF. CDR3 bases: TGCGCCAGCAGCAGTCCGGGGGGTCTCCCCTACGAGCAGTACTTC.

The V call is TRBV5-5, the J call TRBJ1-1, with 10 positions matching TRBD1. This CDR3 region has 14 residues. CDR1 is SGHKS, CDR2 YYEKEE, per germline (reference sequence). V lost 0 bases to trimming and J lost 9 bases; unmatched junction nucleotides: 5. The CDR3 DNA reads as TGTGCCAGCAGCTTGGAGGGACAGGGGTGGAAAGCTTTCTTT. Translation: CASSLEGQGWKAFF.

The chain couples TRBV6-5 to TRBJ2-5; D is possibly TRBD2 (5 bases). TRBJ2-7 explains the end of the DNA better; the J call may be wrong. The germline V gene has CDR1 MNHEY and CDR2 SVGAGI. CDR3 size: 16 residues. The CDR3 region has the DNA TGTGCCAGCAGTTACTCCGTCTCGGGAACGAGGTACGAGCAGTACTTC. Protein: CASSYSVSGTRYEQYF.

The chain combines TRBV19 with TRBJ2-2, with a possible D match to TRBD1 (6 bases). Per the germline V gene, CDR1 is LNHDA and CDR2 is SQIVND (reference sequence). This CDR3 is 12 amino acids long. The V end lost 7 bases, the J end lost 7 bases, and 10 bases lay between the germline ends. The CDR3 DNA follows: TGTGCCAGTAACAGGGTCGGCGGGGAGCTGTTTTTT. Protein sequence: CASNRVGGELFF.

The V and J genes are TRBV4-1 and TRBJ1-2; D is ambiguous. The V gene's germline CDR1 is MGHRA and CDR2 YSYEKL. V lost 0 bases and J lost 1, with 9 bases in between. The CDR3 has 15 residues. CDR3 loop: CASSQELGRNYGYTF. The CDR3 coding sequence is TGCGCCAGCAGCCAAGAGCTTGGCCGTAACTATGGCTACACCTTC.

This chain joins TRBV7-9 and TRBJ1-2; 9 bases agree with TRBD1. V was clipped by 5 bases and J by 3 bases; unmatched bases: 10. Germline V gene sequence: CDR1 SEHNR, CDR2 FQNEAQ (reference sequence). The CDR3 is 16 amino acids. This CDR3 reads CASSIPGTGSDYGYTF. For the CDR3, the DNA is TGTGCCAGCAGCATCCCCGGGACAGGGTCGGACTATGGCTACACCTTC. Together with reference TRBV7-9 and TRBJ1-2, the CDR3 gives the full variable domain: DTGVSQNPRHKITKRGQNVTFRCDPISEHNRLYWYRQTLGQGPEFLTYFQNEAQLEKSRLLSDRFSAERPKGSFSTLEIQRTEQGDSAMYLCASSIPGTGSDYGYTFGSGTRLTVV.

The chain's CDR3 is CASSMDRALNTEAFF. The CDR3, as DNA: TGTGCCAGTAGTATGGACAGGGCCTTGAACACTGAAGCTTTCTTT. The V gene is TRBV19, the J gene TRBJ1-1; 8 bases fit TRBD1. The CDR3 spans 15 residues. The germline V gene has CDR1 LNHDA and CDR2 SQIVND (reference sequence). The V segment lost 3 bases and the J segment 0 bases; nucleotides outside the gene matches: 3.

The table lists this clone with a count of one. DNA for the CDR3: TGTGCCAGCAGCTCCTCACAGGGGAGGTTCACTGAAGCTTTCTTT. Protein sequence: CASSSSQGRFTEAFF. The J gene is TRBJ1-1, the V gene TRBV7-3, with 7 bases lining up with TRBD1. The ends lost 4 bases at V and 4 bases at J; junction bases unmatched: 9. The CDR3 is made up of 15 amino acids. Germline CDR1 is SGHTA and CDR2 is FQGTGA.

The V gene is TRBV19, the J gene TRBJ1-5; no clear D gene. This CDR3 contains 13 residues. Trimming took 4 bases from V and 2 from J, leaving 6 bases between them. Germline V gene data show CDR1 as LNHDA and CDR2 as SQIVND (reference sequence). The CDR3 sequence is CASSTQGNQPQHF. CDR3 in DNA: TGTGCCAGTAGTACGCAGGGCAATCAGCCCCAGCATTTT.

This clone has a single count. This chain joins TRBV6-1 and TRBJ1-2; D is unclear. Looked up from germline, CDR1 is MNHNS and CDR2 is SASEGT. The CDR3 length is 15 residues. With 1 base removed from V and 9 bases from J, the gap between germline ends came to 18 bases. This CDR3 is CASSEDGSSYARYTF. For the CDR3, the DNA is TGTGCCAGCAGTGAAGACGGTTCATCCTACGCGCGCTACACCTTC.

The chain employs TRBV10-3 and TRBJ2-7; a weak D match, TRBD1 (5 bases). The germline V and J ends were trimmed by 6 bases and 7 bases, with 16 bases remaining between them. This CDR3 region has 13 residues. CDR1 is ENHRY, CDR2 SYGVKD, per germline. The CDR3 sequence: CAIRAGYSREQYF. Written as DNA, the CDR3 is TGTGCCATCAGGGCAGGGTACTCAAGAGAGCAGTACTTC.

The chain combines TRBV5-1 with TRBJ2-3; TRBD2 matches 9 bases. The CDR3 contains 17 residues. J was trimmed by 2 bases and V by 4 bases; bases with no gene match: 11. Germline CDR1 is SGHRS and CDR2 is YFSETQ. In nucleotides, the CDR3 is TGCGCCAGCAGCCTGGAAGGGCGGGGGGGCATCACAGATACGCAGTATTTT. Translating it yields CASSLEGRGGITDTQYF.

In its sample, this clone was seen once. This chain joins TRBV10-3 and TRBJ1-6, with D possibly being TRBD1 (6 bases). The CDR3 extends over 15 amino acids. Trimming took off 10 bases at V and 2 bases at J, with 15 bases between the two ends. CDR1 and CDR2 from the germline V gene are ENHRY and SYGVKD. The CDR3 region has the DNA TGTGCCACCTCTGGGGGGGCGGCCTATAATTCACCCCTCCACTTT. Its translation: CATSGGAAYNSPLHF.

The chain recombines TRBV6-6 with TRBJ2-1, with 8 bases matching TRBD2. Looked up from germline, CDR1 is MNHNY and CDR2 is SVGAGI (reference sequence). After removal of 6 bases from V and 8 bases from J, the junction contained 12 bases not matched to a gene. This CDR3 comprises 15 residues. The CDR3 spells CASRRAGLVSDEQFF. DNA for the CDR3: TGTGCCAGCAGACGGGCGGGACTAGTTAGCGATGAGCAGTTCTTC.

The chain employs TRBV4-3 and TRBJ1-2, with a possible D match to TRBD1 (6 bases). The CDR3 extends over 15 amino acids. Germline assignment: CDR1 LGHNA and CDR2 YSLEER. Trimming stripped 2 bases from V and 4 bases from J, with 14 bases between. For the CDR3, the DNA is TGCGCCAGCAGCCAAAAAGGGGGTCGGAGCTATGGCTACACCTTC. Translated, it gives CASSQKGGRSYGYTF.

This clone was observed a single time. This sequence joins TRBV6-1 and TRBJ2-1; 9 bases line up with TRBD2. Germline V gene data show CDR1 as MNHNS and CDR2 as SASEGT. V was pared by 0 bases and J by 7 bases, with 10 bases of the junction left unmatched. The CDR3 covers 17 residues. The CDR3: CASSEAGWRGGKNEQFF. The CDR3 bases are TGTGCCAGCAGTGAAGCGGGGTGGCGGGGGGGCAAAAATGAGCAGTTCTTC.

V and J are TRBV5-1 and TRBJ2-7; D gene uncertain. V lost 3 bases and J lost 3, with 7 bases in between. Germline lookup yields CDR1 SGHRS and CDR2 YFSETQ. The CDR3 runs 12 residues. The CDR3 sequence is CASSSTFYEQYF. In DNA form, the CDR3 reads TGCGCCAGCAGCTCTACGTTCTACGAGCAGTACTTC.

The chain recombines TRBV6-4 with TRBJ1-1; 8 bases are a match to TRBD1. V was pared by 0 bases and J by 5 bases, with 14 bases of the junction left unmatched. The CDR3 runs to 18 residues. Germline assignment: CDR1 MRHNA and CDR2 SNTAGT. The CDR3 DNA is TGTGCCAGCAGTGACTCTAAGGACAGGGAGTTACCTATAACTGAAGCTTTCTTT. It is translated as CASSDSKDRELPITEAFF.